This section outlines one T cell receptor (beta chain) sequence together with its context. What it binds is unknown. All donors provided no fewer than one pre-ART and no fewer than two post-ART PBMC samples. Everyone in the study who had HIV was treated in the United States. The CDR3 has 15 amino acids. Trimming pared 5 bases from V and 4 bases from J, leaving 15 bases between. Germline assignment: CDR1 LNHDA and CDR2 SQIVND (reference sequence). Investigators performed immunoSEQ version v3.0 at survey level. Assay used: immunoSEQ multiplex PCR; TCRdb lists only in-frame clones, some missing. The profile shows tens of thousands of clones, 75% to 90% of them singletons. The sample comes from a study of long-term antiretroviral therapy in people with HIV. Findings and caveats of the study: No data on ART adherence, viral resistance or therapy changes. Specimens of blood were obtained during about 2004 to 2017, possibly under older ART regimens.

The TCR was taken from a man younger than 30 with HIV. The chain combines TRBV19 with TRBJ2-1; TRBD1 might be the D (6 bases). Sequencing was performed on unsorted PBMCs, taken 1 year after starting antiretroviral therapy. This CDR3 is CASSPYGTPYNEQFF. In DNA, the CDR3 is TGTGCCAGTAGTCCGTACGGGACACCATACAATGAGCAGTTCTTC.